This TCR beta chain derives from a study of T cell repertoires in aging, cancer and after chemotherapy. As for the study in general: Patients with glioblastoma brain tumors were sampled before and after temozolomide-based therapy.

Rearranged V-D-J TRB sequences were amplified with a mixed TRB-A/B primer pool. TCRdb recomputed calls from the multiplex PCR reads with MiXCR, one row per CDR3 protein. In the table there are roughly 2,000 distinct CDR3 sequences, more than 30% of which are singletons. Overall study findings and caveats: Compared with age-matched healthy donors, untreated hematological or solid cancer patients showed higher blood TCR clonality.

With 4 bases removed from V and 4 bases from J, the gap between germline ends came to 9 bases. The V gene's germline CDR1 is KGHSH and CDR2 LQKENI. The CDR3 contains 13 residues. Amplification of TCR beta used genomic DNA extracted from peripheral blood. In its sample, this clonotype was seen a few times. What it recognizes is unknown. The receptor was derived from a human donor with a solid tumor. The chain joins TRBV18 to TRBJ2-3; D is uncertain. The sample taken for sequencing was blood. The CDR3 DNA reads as TGTGCCAGCTCACTGCACCTGGCAGATACGCAGTATTTT. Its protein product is CASSLHLADTQYF. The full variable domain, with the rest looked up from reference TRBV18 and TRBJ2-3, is NAGVMQNPRHLVRRRGQEARLRCSPMKGHSHVYWYRQLPEEGLKFMVYLQKENIIDESGMPKERFSAEFPKEGPSILRIQQVVRGDSAAYFCASSLHLADTQYFGPGTRLTVL.